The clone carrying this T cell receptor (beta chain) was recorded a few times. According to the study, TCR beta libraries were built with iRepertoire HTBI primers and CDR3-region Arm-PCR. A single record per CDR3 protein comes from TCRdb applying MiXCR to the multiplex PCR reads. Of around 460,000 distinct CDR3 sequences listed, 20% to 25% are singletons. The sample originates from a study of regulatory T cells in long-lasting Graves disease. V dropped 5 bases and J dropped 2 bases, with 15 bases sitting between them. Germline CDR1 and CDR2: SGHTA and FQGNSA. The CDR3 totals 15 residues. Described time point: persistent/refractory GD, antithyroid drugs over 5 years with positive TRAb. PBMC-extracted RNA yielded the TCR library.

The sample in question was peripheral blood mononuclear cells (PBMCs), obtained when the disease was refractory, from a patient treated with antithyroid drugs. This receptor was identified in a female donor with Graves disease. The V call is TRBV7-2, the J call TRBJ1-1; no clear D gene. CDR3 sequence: CASSLLKGSNTEAFF. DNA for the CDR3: TGTGCCAGCAGCCTTTTAAAGGGCAGCAACACTGAAGCTTTCTTT.